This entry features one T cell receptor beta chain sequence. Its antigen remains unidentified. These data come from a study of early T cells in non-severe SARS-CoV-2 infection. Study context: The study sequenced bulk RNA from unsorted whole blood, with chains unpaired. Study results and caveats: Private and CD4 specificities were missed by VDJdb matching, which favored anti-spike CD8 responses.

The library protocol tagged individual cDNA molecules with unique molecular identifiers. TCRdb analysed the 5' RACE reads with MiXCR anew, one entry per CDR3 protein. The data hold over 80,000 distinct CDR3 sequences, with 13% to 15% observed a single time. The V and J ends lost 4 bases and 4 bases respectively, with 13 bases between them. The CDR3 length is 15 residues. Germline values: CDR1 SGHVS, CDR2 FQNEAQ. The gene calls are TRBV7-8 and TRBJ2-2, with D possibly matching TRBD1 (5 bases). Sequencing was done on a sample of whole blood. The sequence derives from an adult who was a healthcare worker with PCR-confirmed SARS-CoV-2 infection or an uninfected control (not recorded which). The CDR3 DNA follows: TGTGCCAGCAGCTGGGGCCCGAGCCCCACCGGGGAGCTGTTTTTT. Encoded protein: CASSWGPSPTGELFF.